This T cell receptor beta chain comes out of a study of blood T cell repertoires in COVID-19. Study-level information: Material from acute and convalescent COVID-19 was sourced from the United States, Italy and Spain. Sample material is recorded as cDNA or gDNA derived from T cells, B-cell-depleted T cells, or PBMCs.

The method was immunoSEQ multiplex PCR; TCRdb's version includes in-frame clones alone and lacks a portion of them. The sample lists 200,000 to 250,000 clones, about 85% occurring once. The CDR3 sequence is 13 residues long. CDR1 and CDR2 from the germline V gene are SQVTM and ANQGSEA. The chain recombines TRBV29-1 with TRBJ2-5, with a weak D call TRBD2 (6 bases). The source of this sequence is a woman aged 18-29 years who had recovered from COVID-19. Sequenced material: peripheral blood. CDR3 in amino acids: CSPVVLAPETQYF. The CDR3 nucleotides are TGCAGTCCCGTCGTACTAGCCCCAGAGACCCAGTACTTC.